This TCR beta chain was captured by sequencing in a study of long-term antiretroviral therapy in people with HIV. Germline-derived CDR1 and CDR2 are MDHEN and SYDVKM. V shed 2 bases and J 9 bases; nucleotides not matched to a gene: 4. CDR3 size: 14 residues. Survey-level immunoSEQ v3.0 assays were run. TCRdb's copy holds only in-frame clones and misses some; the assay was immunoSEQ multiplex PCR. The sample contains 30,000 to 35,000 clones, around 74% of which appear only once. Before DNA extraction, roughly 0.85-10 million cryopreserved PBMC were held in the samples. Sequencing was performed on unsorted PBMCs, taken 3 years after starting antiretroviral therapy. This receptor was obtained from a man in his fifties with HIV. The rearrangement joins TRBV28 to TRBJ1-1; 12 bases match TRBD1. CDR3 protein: CASSLGTGGVQAFF. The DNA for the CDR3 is TGTGCCAGCAGTTTAGGGACAGGGGGCGTCCAAGCTTTCTTT.